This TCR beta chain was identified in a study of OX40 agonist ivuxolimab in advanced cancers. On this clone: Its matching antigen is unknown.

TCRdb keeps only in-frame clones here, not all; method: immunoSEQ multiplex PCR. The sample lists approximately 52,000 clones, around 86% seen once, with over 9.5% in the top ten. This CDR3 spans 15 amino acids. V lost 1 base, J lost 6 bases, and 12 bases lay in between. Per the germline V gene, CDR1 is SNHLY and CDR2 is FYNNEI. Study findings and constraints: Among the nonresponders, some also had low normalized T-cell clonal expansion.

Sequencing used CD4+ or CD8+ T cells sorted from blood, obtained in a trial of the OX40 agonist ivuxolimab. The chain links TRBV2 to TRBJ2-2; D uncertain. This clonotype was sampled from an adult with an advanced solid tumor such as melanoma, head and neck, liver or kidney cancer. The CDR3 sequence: CASSEEGWKAGELFF. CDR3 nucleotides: TGTGCCAGCAGTGAAGAAGGTTGGAAGGCCGGGGAGCTGTTTTTT.